The T cell receptor beta chain under discussion was sequenced for a study of blood T cells in healthy people across ages. From germline, CDR1 is SGDLS and CDR2 YYNGEE. This CDR3 is built from 13 residues. V was shortened by 2 bases and J by 6 bases, with 9 bases between the two germline ends. Through a sample-barcoded 5' primer and a J-beta primer mix, a second PCR was run for about 6 to 11 cycles. Every individual sample yielded 2.5 million or more paired-end reads (each containing CDR3). TCRdb reanalysed the 5' RACE reads using MiXCR and keeps one entry per CDR3 protein. Of 1.5 million to 2 million distinct CDR3 sequences in the sample, around 40% were seen once. Ranging in age from roughly 6 to 90, the donors were healthy Caucasian individuals from Russia. This clonotype occurred many times.

V gene TRBV9 combines with J gene TRBJ2-1; D gene unclear. Sequencing used blood. This sequence originates from a human donor in good health. DNA for the CDR3: TGTGCCAGCAGCGTCAAGGTTAGCAATGAGCAGTTCTTC. Protein sequence: CASSVKVSNEQFF.